The 28 T cell receptor beta chains presented below share a single source sample, sequenced in a study of radiation and T cells in renal cell carcinoma. Assay: immunoSEQ multiplex PCR; the TCRdb copy retains only in-frame clones and omits some. The data hold about 90,000 clones, with approximately 82% observed a single time. Noted time point: blood 4 weeks post-SBRT, at nephrectomy. Treatment specified: 15 Gy SBRT to primary tumor, nephrectomy 4 weeks later. The sequences come from blood, collected from a patient whose treatment included radiotherapy and nephrectomy. All receptors come from a man aged 60 to 69 with renal cell carcinoma.

This chain joins TRBV6-1 and TRBJ1-1, with TRBD1 matching over 7 bases. The CDR3 length is 14 residues. V lost 1 base, J lost 10 bases, and 9 bases stayed unmatched. CDR1 MNHNS and CDR2 SASEGT come from the germline V gene. The CDR3 nucleotides read TGTGCCAGCAGTGAAGTATTTCAGGGGGTAGGAGCTTTCTTT. It specifies CASSEVFQGVGAFF.

This clone was seen once. The chain's CDR3 is CASSQVWEQRPEAFF. The CDR3 region has the DNA TGCGCCAGCAGCCAAGTTTGGGAGCAGCGCCCTGAAGCTTTCTTT. V is TRBV4-1 and J is TRBJ1-1; D is unclear. The germline V and J ends were trimmed by 1 base and 6 bases, with 15 bases remaining between them. The germline CDR1 and CDR2 sequences are MGHRA and YSYEKL. CDR3 size: 15 residues.

This chain links TRBV7-2 with TRBJ2-2; tentatively, D is TRBD2 (5 bases). Trimming shortened V by 1 base and J by 6 bases, and 9 bases separated the two germline ends. In germline, CDR1 is SGHTA, CDR2 FQGNSA. This CDR3 region has 14 residues. In DNA, the CDR3 is TGTGCCAGCAGCTTAGACTGGGGAGCCGGGGAGCTGTTTTTT. It yields the protein CASSLDWGAGELFF.

This clone was recorded once. The J gene is TRBJ2-3, the V gene TRBV7-8; D is unclear. V lost 1 base and J 8 bases, leaving 10 bases between the germline ends. The CDR3 sequence is 13 residues long. Germline V lookup: CDR1 SGHVS, CDR2 FQNEAQ. The CDR3 loop reads CASSLEARSTQYF. In DNA form, the CDR3 reads TGTGCCAGCAGCTTAGAGGCCAGGTCTACGCAGTATTTT.

The table lists this clone with a count of one. The CDR3 bases are TGCGCCAGCAGTGGGTTTTCCTACGAGCAGTACTTC. It is translated as CASSGFSYEQYF. This chain connects TRBV5-1 to TRBJ2-7; unclear D gene. This CDR3 comprises 12 residues. Looked up from germline, CDR1 is SGHRS and CDR2 is YFSETQ. Trimming cost V 5 bases and J 1 base, with 7 bases left between them. Drawing the rest from reference TRBV5-1 and TRBJ2-7, the complete variable domain is KAGVTQTPRYLIKTRGQQVTLSCSPISGHRSVSWYQQTPGQGLQFLFEYFSETQRNKGNFPGRFSGRQFSNSRSEMNVSTLELGDSALYLCASSGFSYEQYFGPGTRLTVT.

The rearrangement joins TRBV7-8 to TRBJ2-3; tentative D call: TRBD2 (6 bases). In germline, CDR1 is SGHVS, CDR2 FQNEAQ. This CDR3 spans 17 amino acids. V lost 3 bases and J lost 3, with 19 bases in between. CDR3 residues: CASSLIGGSLRTDTQYF. CDR3 in DNA: TGTGCCAGCAGCTTGATTGGGGGGTCTTTGCGTACAGATACGCAGTATTTT.

This chain connects TRBV9 to TRBJ2-7, with D possibly being TRBD1 or TRBD2 (5 bases each). Looked up from germline, CDR1 is SGDLS and CDR2 is YYNGEE. V was pared by 0 bases and J by 5 bases, with 6 bases between. The CDR3 is made up of 12 amino acids. Here the CDR3 reads CASSVGGHEQYF. CDR3 coding DNA: TGTGCCAGCAGCGTAGGGGGACACGAGCAGTACTTC.

The chain uses TRBV7-7 and TRBJ2-1; 8 bases are shared with TRBD2. The CDR3 loop spans 15 amino acids. Germline loops: CDR1 SSHAT, CDR2 FNYEAQ (reference sequence). V shed 1 base and J 8 bases; nucleotides not matched to a gene: 7. CDR3 DNA sequence: TGTGCCAGCAGCTTAGGGCCCGGACTAGCCGATGAGCAGTTCTTC. As protein: CASSLGPGLADEQFF.

This CDR3 reads CASSESVGYGYTF. CDR3 coding DNA: TGTGCCAGCAGTGAATCGGTTGGCTATGGCTACACCTTC. V and J are TRBV25-1 and TRBJ1-2, with D unclear. The V and J ends lost 1 base and 4 bases respectively, with 7 bases between them. This CDR3 is 13 amino acids long. CDR1 MGHDK and CDR2 SYGVNS come from the germline V gene.

The gene calls are TRBV7-3 and TRBJ2-1, with no clear D. The CDR3 contains 13 residues. Germline V lookup: CDR1 SGHTA, CDR2 FQGTGA. V was trimmed by 5 bases and J by 6 bases, leaving 11 bases between them. Here the CDR3 reads CASSLGRSNEQFF. CDR3 sequence (DNA): TGTGCCAGCAGCCTAGGACGGAGCAATGAGCAGTTCTTC.

The J gene is TRBJ1-3, the V gene TRBV6-5; D is undetermined. The CDR3 consists of 14 residues. Germline V gene data show CDR1 as MNHEY and CDR2 as SVGAGI. Deletions cut 6 bases from V and 0 bases from J, with 9 bases between. CDR3: CASRRSFSGNTIYF. The CDR3 DNA reads as TGTGCCAGCAGACGGAGTTTCTCTGGAAACACCATATATTTT.

The CDR3: CASRSGVNQPQHF. CDR3 sequence (DNA): TGCGCCAGCAGGTCAGGGGTCAATCAGCCCCAGCATTTT. The V gene is TRBV5-1, the J gene TRBJ1-5, with D possibly TRBD1 on 6 matching bases. The CDR3 length is 13 residues. Trimming left V 5 bases short and J 3 bases short, with 9 bases between. CDR1 is SGHRS and CDR2 is YFSETQ in the germline V gene.

The V gene is TRBV28, the J gene TRBJ1-3; D is ambiguous. Trimming took 2 bases from V and 3 from J, leaving 8 bases between them. The CDR3 runs to 14 residues. The germline CDR1 and CDR2 sequences are MDHEN and SYDVKM. DNA of the CDR3: TGTGCCAGCAGTTTACGGGTTTTTGGAAACACCATATATTTT. Its protein is CASSLRVFGNTIYF.

The chain joins TRBV5-4 to TRBJ2-3; D remains ambiguous. The ends were cut back, 0 bases at V and 6 bases at J, with 5 bases in the middle. This CDR3 has 12 amino acids. CDR1 and CDR2 (germline): SGHNT, YYREEE (reference sequence). CDR3 residues: CASSLDGDTQYF. CDR3 nucleotide sequence: TGTGCCAGCAGCTTGGACGGGGATACGCAGTATTTT. Together with reference TRBV5-4 and TRBJ2-3, the CDR3 gives the full variable domain: ETGVTQSPTHLIKTRGQQVTLRCSSQSGHNTVSWYQQALGQGPQFIFQYYREEENGRGNFPPRFSGLQFPNYSSELNVNALELDDSALYLCASSLDGDTQYFGPGTRLTVL.

The genes are TRBV2 and TRBJ2-5; D is possibly TRBD2 (6 bases). Germline V gives CDR1 SNHLY, CDR2 FYNNEI. V gave up 6 bases and J gave up 2 bases, with 19 bases separating them. CDR3 length equals 16 residues. The CDR3 loop is CASSRLGTVVQETQYF. The DNA for the CDR3 is TGTGCCAGCAGCAGACTTGGGACTGTAGTTCAAGAGACCCAGTACTTC.

The CDR3 coding sequence is TGTGCCAGTAGACGCGGGGGGTACAATGAGCAGTTCTTC. This encodes CASRRGGYNEQFF. The V and J genes are TRBV19 and TRBJ2-1, with 8 bases lining up with TRBD2. The J segment lost 4 bases and the V segment lost 6 bases, leaving 2 bases of the junction unmatched. This CDR3 comprises 13 residues. Germline assignment: CDR1 LNHDA and CDR2 SQIVND (reference sequence).

This clone has just one count. This rearrangement joins TRBV7-9 to TRBJ2-7, with 7 bases that match TRBD2. The CDR3 contains 14 residues. The V gene's germline CDR1 is SEHNR and CDR2 FQNEAQ (reference sequence). V trimming: 1 base; J trimming: 0 bases; junction bases outside the gene matches: 0. DNA of the CDR3: TGTGCCAGCAGCTTAGAGCGGGACTCCTACGAGCAGTACTTC. This sequence encodes CASSLERDSYEQYF.

In nucleotides, the CDR3 is TGCGCCAGCAGCTTGGGTGGTAGCGGGGTTGTGAAGACCCAGTACTTC. It translates to CASSLGGSGVVKTQYF. The chain uses TRBV5-1 and TRBJ2-5, with TRBD2 matching 8 bases. The V gene's germline CDR1 is SGHRS and CDR2 YFSETQ. The CDR3 extends over 16 amino acids. J gave up 6 bases and V 0 bases, and 10 bases lay outside the gene matches.

J is TRBJ2-1 and V is TRBV5-8; 13 nucleotides agree with TRBD2. Germline loops: CDR1 SGHTS, CDR2 YDEGEE. CDR3 size: 18 residues. V gave up 2 bases and J gave up 3 bases; unmatched junction bases: 8. The CDR3, as DNA: TGTGCCAGCAGCTTCCGGCTACTAGCGGGAGGGCGCTACAATGAGCAGTTCTTC. It translates to CASSFRLLAGGRYNEQFF.

This clone was seen just once. This rearrangement joins TRBV7-3 to TRBJ1-1, with D hard to call. Trimming removed 5 bases from V and 1 base from J, with 8 bases in between. This CDR3 region has 13 residues. Germline values: CDR1 SGHTA, CDR2 FQGTGA. The CDR3 sequence: CASSPYRNTEAFF. The CDR3 nucleotides are TGTGCCAGCAGCCCCTATCGGAACACTGAAGCTTTCTTT. Variable domain in full (rest from reference TRBV7-3 and TRBJ1-1): GAGVSQTPSNKVTEKGKYVELRCDPISGHTALYWYRQSLGQGPEFLIYFQGTGAADDSGLPNDRFFAVRPEGSVSTLKIQRTERGDSAVYLCASSPYRNTEAFFGQGTRLTVV.

The V gene is TRBV15, the J gene TRBJ2-5; D is undetermined. V lost 0 bases to trimming and J lost 1 base, with 6 bases between them. The germline gives CDR1 LNHNV, CDR2 YYDKDF (reference sequence). This CDR3 contains 14 residues. This CDR3 reads CATSREWTQETQYF. The CDR3 DNA reads as TGTGCCACCAGCAGAGAGTGGACCCAAGAGACCCAGTACTTC.

J is TRBJ2-5 and V is TRBV30; 7 bases are a match to TRBD1. CDR1 and CDR2 from the germline V gene are GTSNPN and SVGIG (reference sequence). CDR3 length: 12 residues. V lost 5 bases to trimming and J lost 5 bases; unmatched junction nucleotides: 5. CDR3 nucleotides: TGTGCCTGGGGACAGGTGGGGGAGACCCAGTACTTC. This codes for CAWGQVGETQYF.

CDR3 DNA: TGCGCCAGCGCCTCTAGCGGGAGCTACAATGAGCAGTTCTTC. Its translation is CASASSGSYNEQFF. The chain has TRBV5-1 and TRBJ2-1; 10 positions agree with TRBD2. V gave up 7 bases and J gave up 3 bases; unmatched junction bases: 4. In germline, CDR1 is SGHRS, CDR2 YFSETQ. The CDR3 sequence is 14 residues long. Looking up the rest from reference TRBV5-1 and TRBJ2-1 gives the full variable domain: KAGVTQTPRYLIKTRGQQVTLSCSPISGHRSVSWYQQTPGQGLQFLFEYFSETQRNKGNFPGRFSGRQFSNSRSEMNVSTLELGDSALYLCASASSGSYNEQFFGPGTRLTVL.

This clone was seen a few times. The V and J genes are TRBV19 and TRBJ1-2, with TRBD1 matching 7 bases. CDR3 size: 15 residues. Germline CDR1 is LNHDA and CDR2 is SQIVND (reference sequence). V lost 7 bases and J lost 4; bases outside the gene matches: 12. As DNA, the CDR3 is TGTGCCAGTACCAATCAGGGGGTACCGCTCTATGGCTACACCTTC. Residues: CASTNQGVPLYGYTF.

In nucleotides, the CDR3 is TGTGCCAGCAGCTTATTTGGGGGTTGGGAGCAGTACTTC. The encoded protein is CASSLFGGWEQYF. V and J are TRBV5-6 and TRBJ2-7; either TRBD1 or TRBD2 may fit D (5 bases each). Germline assignment: CDR1 SGHDT and CDR2 YYEEEE. CDR3 length: 13 amino acids. V lost 2 bases and J lost 7, with 13 bases in between.

CDR3 DNA sequence: TGTGCCAGCAGCTTAGATCTGGGTGTGCCTACAGACTACAATGAGCAGTTCTTC. Encoded protein: CASSLDLGVPTDYNEQFF. The chain recombines TRBV7-6 with TRBJ2-1, with D unresolved. V was clipped by 1 base and J by 3 bases, with 19 bases between them. The CDR3 runs 18 residues. Germline loops: CDR1 SGHVS, CDR2 FNYEAQ.

This sequence joins TRBV2 and TRBJ2-5, with 10 nucleotides matching TRBD2. Trimming cost V 9 bases and J 5 bases; bases outside gene matches: 12. Germline V gives CDR1 SNHLY, CDR2 FYNNEI. The CDR3 spans 15 residues. CDR3 nucleotides: TGTGCCAGTAAATTCCGAAGCGGGAGGGGTGAGACCCAGTACTTC. Amino acid sequence: CASKFRSGRGETQYF.

The chain links TRBV4-3 to TRBJ2-5, with 7 bases that match TRBD2. V lost 0 bases and J lost 0; bases outside the gene matches: 4. The CDR3 spans 16 residues. CDR1 is LGHNA and CDR2 is YSLEER in the germline V gene. CDR3 sequence: CASSQDGGGYQETQYF. The CDR3 DNA sequence: TGCGCCAGCAGCCAAGATGGGGGAGGGTACCAAGAGACCCAGTACTTC.